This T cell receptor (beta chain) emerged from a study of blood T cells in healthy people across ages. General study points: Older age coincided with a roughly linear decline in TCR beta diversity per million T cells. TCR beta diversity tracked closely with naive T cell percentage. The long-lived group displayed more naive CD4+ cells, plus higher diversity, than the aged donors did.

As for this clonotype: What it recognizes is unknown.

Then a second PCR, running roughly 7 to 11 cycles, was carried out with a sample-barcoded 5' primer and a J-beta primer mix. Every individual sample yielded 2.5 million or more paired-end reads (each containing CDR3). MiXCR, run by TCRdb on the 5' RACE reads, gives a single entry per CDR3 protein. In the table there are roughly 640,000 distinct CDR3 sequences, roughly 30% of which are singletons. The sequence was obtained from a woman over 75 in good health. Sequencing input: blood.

The CDR3 DNA is TGTGCCAGCAGCGACCCGGCAGGGGGCGGCTACACCTTC. Its protein is CASSDPAGGGYTF. The chain carries TRBV7-2 and TRBJ1-2; 8 bases match TRBD1. The length of the CDR3 is 13 residues. V dropped 5 bases and J dropped 8; count of bases not matched to a gene: 7. Germline-derived CDR1 and CDR2 are SGHTA and FQGNSA.